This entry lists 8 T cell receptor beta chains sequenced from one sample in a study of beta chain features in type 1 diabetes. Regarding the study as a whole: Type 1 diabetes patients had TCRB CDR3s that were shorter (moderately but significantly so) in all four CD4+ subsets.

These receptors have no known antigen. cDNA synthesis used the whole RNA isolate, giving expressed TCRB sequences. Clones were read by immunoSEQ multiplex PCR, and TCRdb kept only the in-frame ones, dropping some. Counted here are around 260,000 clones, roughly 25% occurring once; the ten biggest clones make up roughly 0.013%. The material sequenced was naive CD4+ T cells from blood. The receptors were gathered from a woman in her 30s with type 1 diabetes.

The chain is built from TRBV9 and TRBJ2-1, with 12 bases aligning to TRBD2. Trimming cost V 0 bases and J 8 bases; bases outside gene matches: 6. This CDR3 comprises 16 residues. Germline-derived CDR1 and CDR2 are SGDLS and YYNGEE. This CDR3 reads CASSVAGTSGRYEQFF. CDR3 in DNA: TGTGCCAGCAGCGTAGCTGGAACTAGCGGGAGGTATGAGCAGTTCTTC.

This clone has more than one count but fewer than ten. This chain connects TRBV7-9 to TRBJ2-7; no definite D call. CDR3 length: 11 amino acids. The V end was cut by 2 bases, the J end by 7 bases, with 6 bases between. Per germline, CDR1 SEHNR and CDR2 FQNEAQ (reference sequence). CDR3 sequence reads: CASSLLSEQYF. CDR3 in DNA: TGTGCCAGCAGCTTACTTTCGGAGCAGTACTTC. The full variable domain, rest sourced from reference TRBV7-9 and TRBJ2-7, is DTGVSQNPRHKITKRGQNVTFRCDPISEHNRLYWYRQTLGQGPEFLTYFQNEAQLEKSRLLSDRFSAERPKGSFSTLEIQRTEQGDSAMYLCASSLLSEQYFGPGTRLTVT.

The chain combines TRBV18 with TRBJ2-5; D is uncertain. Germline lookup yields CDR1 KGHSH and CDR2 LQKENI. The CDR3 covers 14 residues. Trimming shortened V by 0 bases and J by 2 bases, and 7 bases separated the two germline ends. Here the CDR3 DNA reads TGTGCCAGCTCACCACCGGCGGAACAAGAGACCCAGTACTTC. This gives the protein CASSPPAEQETQYF.

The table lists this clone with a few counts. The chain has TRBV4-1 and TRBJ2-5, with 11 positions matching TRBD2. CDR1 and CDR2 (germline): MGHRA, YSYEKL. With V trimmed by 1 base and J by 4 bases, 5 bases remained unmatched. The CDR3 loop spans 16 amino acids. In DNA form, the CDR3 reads TGCGCCAGCAGCCAAGTAATAGCGGGAGGGCGAGAGACCCAGTACTTC. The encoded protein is CASSQVIAGGRETQYF.

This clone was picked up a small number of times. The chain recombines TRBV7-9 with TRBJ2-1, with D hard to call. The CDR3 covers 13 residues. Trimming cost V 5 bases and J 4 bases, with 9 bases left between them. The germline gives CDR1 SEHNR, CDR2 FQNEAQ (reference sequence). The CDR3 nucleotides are TGTGCCAGCAGCATTGGCCAATACAATGAGCAGTTCTTC. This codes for CASSIGQYNEQFF. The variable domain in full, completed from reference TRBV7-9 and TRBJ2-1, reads DTGVSQNPRHKITKRGQNVTFRCDPISEHNRLYWYRQTLGQGPEFLTYFQNEAQLEKSRLLSDRFSAERPKGSFSTLEIQRTEQGDSAMYLCASSIGQYNEQFFGPGTRLTVL.

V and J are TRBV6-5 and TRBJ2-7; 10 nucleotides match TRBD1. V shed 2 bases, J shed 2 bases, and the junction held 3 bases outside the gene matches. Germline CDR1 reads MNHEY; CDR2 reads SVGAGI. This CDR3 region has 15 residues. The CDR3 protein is CASSYAGQGTYEQYF. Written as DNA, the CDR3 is TGTGCCAGCAGTTACGCGGGACAGGGGACCTACGAGCAGTACTTC.

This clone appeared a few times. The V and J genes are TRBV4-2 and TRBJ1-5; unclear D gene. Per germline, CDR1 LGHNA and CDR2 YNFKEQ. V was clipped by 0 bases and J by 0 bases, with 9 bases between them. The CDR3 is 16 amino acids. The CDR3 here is CASSQDLSDSNQPQHF. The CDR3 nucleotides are TGTGCCAGCAGCCAAGATCTCAGCGATAGCAATCAGCCCCAGCATTTT.

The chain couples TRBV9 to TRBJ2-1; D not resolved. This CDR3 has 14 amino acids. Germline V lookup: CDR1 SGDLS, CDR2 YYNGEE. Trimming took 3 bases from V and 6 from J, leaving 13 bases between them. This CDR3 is CASSGIVSGNEQFF. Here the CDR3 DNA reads TGTGCCAGCAGCGGGATAGTTTCGGGCAATGAGCAGTTCTTC.